The T cell receptor beta chain described here comes from a study of glioma-infiltrating T cells. The table lists this clonotype with many counts. Trimming took off 3 bases at V and 0 bases at J, with 14 bases between the two ends. The CDR3 spans 16 residues. Germline loops: CDR1 MDHEN, CDR2 SYDVKM. The iRepertoire nested amplicon-rescue multiplex PCR amplified TCR alpha and beta CDR3s from RNA. TCRdb re-derived calls from the multiplex PCR reads in MiXCR, one entry per CDR3 protein. The repertoire has approximately 190,000 distinct CDR3 sequences, about 31% of them found once; the top ten carry roughly a fifth.

V usage is TRBV28 and J usage is TRBJ1-1; possible D gene TRBD1, 6 bases. This receptor was obtained from a human donor with low-grade glioma or glioblastoma, undergoing nonglioma brain surgery, or in good health (not recorded which). The source material was glioma tissue, nonneoplastic brain tissue, or PBMCs (not recorded which). The CDR3 here is CASSFPSTGMNTEAFF. The CDR3 DNA reads TGTGCCAGCAGTTTCCCGTCGACAGGCATGAACACTGAAGCTTTCTTT.